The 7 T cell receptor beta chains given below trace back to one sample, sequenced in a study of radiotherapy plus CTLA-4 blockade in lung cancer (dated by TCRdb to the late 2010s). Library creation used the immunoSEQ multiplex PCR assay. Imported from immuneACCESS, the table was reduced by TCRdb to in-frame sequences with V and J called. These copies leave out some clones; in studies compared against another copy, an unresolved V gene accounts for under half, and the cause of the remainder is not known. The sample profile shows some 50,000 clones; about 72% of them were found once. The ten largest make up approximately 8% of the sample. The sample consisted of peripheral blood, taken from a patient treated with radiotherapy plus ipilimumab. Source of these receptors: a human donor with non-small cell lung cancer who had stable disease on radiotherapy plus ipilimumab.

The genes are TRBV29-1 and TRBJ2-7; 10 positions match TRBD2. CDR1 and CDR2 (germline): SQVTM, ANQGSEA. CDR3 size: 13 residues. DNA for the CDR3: TGCAGCGTAGAAGCGGGGGGGCTTTACGAGCAGTACGTC. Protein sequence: CSVEAGGLYEQYV.

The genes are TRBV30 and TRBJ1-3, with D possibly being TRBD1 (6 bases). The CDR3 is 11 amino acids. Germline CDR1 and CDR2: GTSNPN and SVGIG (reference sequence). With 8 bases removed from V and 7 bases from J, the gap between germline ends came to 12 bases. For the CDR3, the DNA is TGTGCCGGAGGTACAGGGAACACCATATATTTT. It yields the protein CAGGTGNTIYF.

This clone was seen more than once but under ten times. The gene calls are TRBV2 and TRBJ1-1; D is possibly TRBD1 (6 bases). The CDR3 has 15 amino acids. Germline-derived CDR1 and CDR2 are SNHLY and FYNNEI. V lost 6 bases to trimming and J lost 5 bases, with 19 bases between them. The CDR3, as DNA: TGTGCCAGCAGGAGAGACAGGACAGTGGGAACTGAAGCTTTCTTT. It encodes CASRRDRTVGTEAFF.

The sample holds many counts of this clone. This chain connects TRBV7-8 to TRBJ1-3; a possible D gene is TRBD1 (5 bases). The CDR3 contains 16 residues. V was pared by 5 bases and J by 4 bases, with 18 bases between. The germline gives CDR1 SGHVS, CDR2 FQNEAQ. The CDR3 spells CASSLFGGKDGNTIYF. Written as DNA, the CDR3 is TGTGCCAGCAGCCTATTTGGGGGTAAAGACGGAAACACCATATATTTT.

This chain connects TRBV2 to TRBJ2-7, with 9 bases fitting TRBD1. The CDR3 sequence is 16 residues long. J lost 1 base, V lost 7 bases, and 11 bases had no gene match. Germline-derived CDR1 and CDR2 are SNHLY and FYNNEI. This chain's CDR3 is CASNPQAGTGSYEQYF. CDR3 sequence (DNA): TGTGCCAGCAACCCCCAGGCGGGGACAGGGTCCTACGAGCAGTACTTC.

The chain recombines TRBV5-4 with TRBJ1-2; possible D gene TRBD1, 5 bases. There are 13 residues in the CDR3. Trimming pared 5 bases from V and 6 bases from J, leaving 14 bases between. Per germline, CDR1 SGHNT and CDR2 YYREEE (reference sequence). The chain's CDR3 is CASRGGLRDGYTF. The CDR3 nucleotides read TGTGCCAGCAGGGGGGGACTGAGAGATGGCTACACCTTC.

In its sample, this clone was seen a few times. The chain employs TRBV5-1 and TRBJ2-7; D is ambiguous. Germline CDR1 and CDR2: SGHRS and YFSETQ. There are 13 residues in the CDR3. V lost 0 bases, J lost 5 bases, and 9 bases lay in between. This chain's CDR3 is CASSLDPGNEQYV. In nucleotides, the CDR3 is TGCGCCAGCAGCTTGGACCCCGGCAACGAGCAGTACGTC.